This T cell receptor beta chain is from a study of regulatory T cells in long-lasting Graves disease. Many counts were recorded for this clonotype. This CDR3 has 17 amino acids. Germline V gene lookup returns CDR1 MNHEY and CDR2 SMNVEV (reference sequence). Trimming took 5 bases from V and 1 from J, leaving 21 bases between them. Relying on iRepertoire HTBI primers and Arm-PCR of CDR3 regions, the team built TCR beta libraries. TCRdb recomputed calls from the multiplex PCR reads with MiXCR, one row per CDR3 protein. This table has roughly 440,000 distinct CDR3 sequences, about a sixth appearing once. Time point noted: newly diagnosed GD, antithyroid drugs for less than 3 months. RNA from PBMCs was the source of the TCR library. This sample was shared with a second study, whose subject was T cells in Graves' hyperthyroidism and ophthalmopathy.

The sample in question was peripheral blood mononuclear cells (PBMCs), obtained at new diagnosis, from a patient treated with antithyroid drugs. This TCR was sampled from a woman aged 18-29 years with Graves disease. V gene TRBV27 combines with J gene TRBJ2-7; D is undetermined. The CDR3 DNA follows: TGTGCCAGCAGTCCCCATCCCACCCGGGCCACTTCCTACGAGCAGTACTTC. Amino acids: CASSPHPTRATSYEQYF.